This is a list of T cell receptor beta chains from one sample in a study of cytomegalovirus exposure and HLA in healthy donors. Sequencing was performed with immunoSEQ multiplex PCR; in TCRdb, only in-frame clones are kept and a portion is missing. The repertoire holds approximately 78,000 clones, with about 88% as singletons. Sequencing was performed on PBMCs. The receptors were gathered from a woman aged 45 to 65 in good health and CMV-seronegative. Both conserved end residues are part of each CDR3. Fields, in order: D gene, J gene, V gene, clone size, CDR3 DNA, CDR3 protein. A D gene is named only where the DNA matches it firmly. The size field is filled for only some rows; it gives once, few, many or a size class.

.,TRBJ2-5,TRBV28,.,TGTGCCAGCAGTTCTATACAGGGTAGAGAGACCCAGTACTTC,CASSSIQGRETQYF
.,TRBJ1-5,TRBV7-6,.,TGTGCCAGCAGTCTAGGCGGTTATAGCAATCAGCCCCAGCATTTT,CASSLGGYSNQPQHF
.,TRBJ2-3,TRBV5-1,.,TGCGCCAGCAGCTCATCCAGGGGAAACACAGATACGCAGTATTTT,CASSSSRGNTDTQYF
.,TRBJ2-7,TRBV5-5,.,TGTGCCAGCAGCTTCGGGGAGCGGTCGAGCTCCTACGAGCAGTACTTC,CASSFGERSSSYEQYF
.,TRBJ2-7,TRBV27,.,TGTGCCAGCAGCCCCGGACAGAGCTACGAGCAGTACTTC,CASSPGQSYEQYF
TRBD1,TRBJ1-1,TRBV6-6,.,TGTGCCAGCAGCCCCGGACAGGGCTTAACTGAAGCTTTCTTT,CASSPGQGLTEAFF
TRBD1,TRBJ2-2,TRBV6-1,once,TGTGCCAGCAGTCCTACAGGGGCGAACACCGGGGAGCTGTTTTTT,CASSPTGANTGELFF
.,TRBJ1-1,TRBV18,.,TGTGCCAGCTCACCACCGGCGGTTAGCAACACTGAAGCTTTCTTT,CASSPPAVSNTEAFF
.,TRBJ2-2,TRBV12-5,.,TGTGCTAGTGGTTTACAGGTGAAAACCGGGGAGCTGTTTTTT,CASGLQVKTGELFF
.,TRBJ2-1,TRBV4-1,.,TGCGCCAGCAGCCAAGATAGGTCAGGTTATGAGCAGTTCTTC,CASSQDRSGYEQFF
.,TRBJ1-1,TRBV19,.,TGTGCCAGTAGGGACCGCGGGGTTGAAGCTTTCTTT,CASRDRGVEAFF
.,TRBJ1-5,TRBV6-5,.,TGTGCCAGCAGTTACGCCAGGGGACAGCCCCAGCATTTT,CASSYARGQPQHF
.,TRBJ2-1,TRBV7-9,.,TGTGCCAGCAGCCCGATGACGGGAGCCTACAATGAGCAGTTCTTC,CASSPMTGAYNEQFF
.,TRBJ1-2,TRBV4-3,.,TGCGCCAGCAGCCAAGATCGGAGGGGCGCCTATGGCTACACCTTC,CASSQDRRGAYGYTF
.,TRBJ1-1,TRBV19,.,TGTGCCAGTAGTATTGGACTAACCCTGAACACTGAAGCTTTCTTT,CASSIGLTLNTEAFF
.,TRBJ1-2,TRBV18,few,TGTGCCAGCTCACCACCGGAGAGCAGCTATGGCTACACCTTC,CASSPPESSYGYTF
.,TRBJ1-1,TRBV5-6,.,TGTGCCAGCAGCTTAGGGGACACTGAAGCTTTCTTT,CASSLGDTEAFF
.,TRBJ2-3,TRBV9,once,TGTGCCAGCAGCTCCCGGGTCAGCGGTAGCACAGATACGCAGTATTTT,CASSSRVSGSTDTQYF
.,TRBJ1-1,TRBV29-1,.,TGCAGCGTTACACATCAGGGGAAGAACACTGAAGCTTTCTTT,CSVTHQGKNTEAFF
TRBD2,TRBJ2-7,TRBV27,once,TGTGCCAGCAGTCCGAGACTAGCGGGATTGTACGAGCAGTACTTC,CASSPRLAGLYEQYF
TRBD2,TRBJ2-2,TRBV29-1,.,TGCAGCGTTGAAGGGGGGGGACGGGCCGGGGAGCTGTTTTTT,CSVEGGGRAGELFF
.,TRBJ2-7,TRBV5-1,.,TGCGCCAGCAGCTTGGCGGTAGCTTACGAGCAGTACTTC,CASSLAVAYEQYF
.,TRBJ2-7,TRBV7-9,.,TGTGCCAGTGTCTCGGGCTCCTACGAGCAGTACTTC,CASVSGSYEQYF
TRBD1,TRBJ1-1,TRBV6-1,.,TGTGCCAGCAGGGACAGGGGTCGAACTGAAGCTTTCTTT,CASRDRGRTEAFF
.,TRBJ2-7,TRBV18,.,TGTGCCAGCTCACCTCTGGGAGGGGGTTCCTCCTACGAGCAGTACTTC,CASSPLGGGSSYEQYF
TRBD2,TRBJ2-1,TRBV4-3,medium-sized,TGCGCCAGCAGCCAAGTGCCTAGCGGGGGGTACAATGAGCAGTTCTTC,CASSQVPSGGYNEQFF
.,TRBJ2-1,TRBV7-2,.,TGTGCCAGCAGGGGACCGGGACTTACCTACAATGAGCAGTTCTTC,CASRGPGLTYNEQFF
.,TRBJ2-1,TRBV15,.,TGTGCCACCAGCAGCGGCAATGAGCAGTTCTTC,CATSSGNEQFF
TRBD1,TRBJ2-7,TRBV5-4,.,TGTGCCAGCAGCTTGAGGGACAGGGGATCCTACGAGCAGTACTTC,CASSLRDRGSYEQYF
.,TRBJ1-5,TRBV28,.,TGTGCCAGCAGTTTAATCGGTTACAGCAATCAGCCCCAGCATTTT,CASSLIGYSNQPQHF
.,TRBJ1-3,TRBV12-5,.,TGTGCTAGTGGTGCGGGGACGGCTGGAAACACCATATATTTT,CASGAGTAGNTIYF
.,TRBJ1-5,TRBV28,.,TGTGCCAGCAGTTCGCCAGGGGTAGGTGCAACGGATCAGCCCCAGCATTTT,CASSSPGVGATDQPQHF
.,TRBJ1-1,TRBV5-1,once,TGCGCCAGCTCCACGCGGGGAGCGGGGAACACTGAAGCTTTCTTT,CASSTRGAGNTEAFF
TRBD1,TRBJ2-7,TRBV28,few,TGTGCCAGCACTCAAGGGGGCAGGGTGAGAATACGCGAGCAGTACTTC,CASTQGGRVRIREQYF
TRBD1,TRBJ2-1,TRBV6-5,once,TGTGCCAGCAGTTCCCCGGAGACAGGGGTAAATGAGCAGTTCTTC,CASSSPETGVNEQFF
.,TRBJ2-2,TRBV7-3,.,TGTGCCAGCAGCTCGCAGGGCATCGGGGAGCTGTTTTTT,CASSSQGIGELFF
TRBD1,TRBJ1-2,TRBV5-4,.,TGTGCCAGCAGCTGGGGACAGGGGGCGCGGGACTATGGCTACACCTTC,CASSWGQGARDYGYTF